A single sample is the source of the 14 T cell receptor beta chains below, sequenced in a study of T cells in Graves' hyperthyroidism and ophthalmopathy. RNA transcripts yielded amplified TCR beta CDR3 regions. With the HTBI primer set, the TCR CDR3 went through a first round of RT-PCR. MiXCR, run by TCRdb on the multiplex PCR reads, gives a single entry per CDR3 protein. Altogether a few hundred thousand distinct CDR3 sequences are present, about a sixth being singletons, with the ten largest covering around 7.7%. Sequencing input: blood. These receptors all come from a woman under 30 with Graves' hyperthyroidism.

The chain uses TRBV10-3 and TRBJ2-1; 8 bases agree with TRBD2. Germline V gene lookup returns CDR1 ENHRY and CDR2 SYGVKD. The V segment lost 1 base and the J segment 7 bases; nucleotides outside the gene matches: 9. The CDR3 totals 16 residues. CDR3 DNA: TGTGCCATCAGTGAGTTATTAGCGGGAACGGGTAATGAGCAGTTCTTC. This gives the protein CAISELLAGTGNEQFF.

At least ten counts were recorded for this clonotype. The CDR3 DNA reads as TGTGCCAGCGGACGATGGGGCACCGGGGAGCTGTTTTTT. Encoded protein: CASGRWGTGELFF. This chain joins TRBV11-1 and TRBJ2-2; D gene ambiguous. V was cut by 8 bases and J by 4 bases, with 11 bases left in between. Germline CDR1 reads SGHAT; CDR2 reads FQDESV (reference sequence). This CDR3 comprises 13 residues.

This clonotype was detected ten times or more. This chain joins TRBV27 and TRBJ2-6; D unclear. Between the trimmed V and J ends, which lost 5 bases and 2 bases, there was a span of 7 bases. Germline loops: CDR1 MNHEY, CDR2 SMNVEV (reference sequence). This CDR3 is built from 14 residues. CDR3 residues: CASSQYTGANVLTF. CDR3 nucleotides: TGTGCCAGCAGTCAGTATACTGGGGCCAACGTCCTGACTTTC.

There are many counts of this clonotype. The chain links TRBV5-5 to TRBJ1-5; D possibly corresponds to TRBD1 (6 bases). V lost 3 bases and J 5 bases, leaving 21 bases between the germline ends. The CDR3 has 17 residues. Germline V lookup: CDR1 SGHKS, CDR2 YYEKEE (reference sequence). The CDR3 loop reads CASSSLYRVSTDQPQHF. CDR3 DNA sequence: TGTGCCAGCAGCTCCTTATACAGGGTCAGTACCGATCAGCCCCAGCATTTT.

The chain uses TRBV6-2 or TRBV6-3 and TRBJ1-2; TRBD1 matches 7 bases. Trimming took 0 bases from V and 2 from J; bases not matched to a gene: 3. The CDR3 loop spans 15 amino acids. Germline assignment: CDR1 MNHEY and CDR2 SVGEGT. Written as DNA, the CDR3 is TGTGCCAGCAGTTACTCACAGGGGTCCAACTATGGCTACACCTTC. Encoded protein: CASSYSQGSNYGYTF.

This clonotype was seen ten or more times. The chain recombines TRBV7-8 with TRBJ1-5, with D tentatively TRBD1 (6 bases). The CDR3 covers 14 residues. The V gene's germline CDR1 is SGHVS and CDR2 FQNEAQ. Between the trimmed V and J ends, which lost 3 bases and 8 bases, there was a span of 14 bases. CDR3 sequence (DNA): TGTGCCAGCAGCTTGAGGGGGGTGACAGAGCCCCAGCATTTT. Translation: CASSLRGVTEPQHF.

This clonotype was seen repeatedly, ten times or more. The chain uses TRBV24-1 and TRBJ2-1; 11 bases agree with TRBD2. Germline CDR1 reads KGHDR; CDR2 reads SFDVKD. This CDR3 comprises 17 residues. V shed 4 bases, J shed 1 base, and the junction held 5 bases outside the gene matches. The CDR3 DNA reads as TGTGCCACCAGTGACCGAGGGACTAGCGGATCCTACAATGAGCAGTTCTTC. Translation: CATSDRGTSGSYNEQFF.

This clonotype was detected ten times or more. The chain links TRBV12-3 or TRBV12-4 to TRBJ2-7; the match to TRBD2 covers 7 bases. The CDR3 covers 13 residues. Trimming took 6 bases from V and 7 from J; bases not matched to a gene: 9. Here the CDR3 reads CASSLSGGTEQYF. The CDR3 DNA is TGTGCCAGCAGCCTCTCCGGGGGGACGGAGCAGTACTTC.

In this sample, this clonotype turned up many times. This chain's CDR3 is CASSDGSVLFNEQFF. Here the CDR3 DNA reads TGCGCCAGCAGCGATGGGTCGGTGTTATTTAATGAGCAGTTCTTC. The chain is built from TRBV5-1 and TRBJ2-1; D call uncertain. V lost 4 bases to trimming and J lost 7 bases, with 18 bases between them. From germline, CDR1 is SGHRS and CDR2 YFSETQ. The CDR3 covers 15 residues.

In this sample, this clonotype turned up many times. This chain uses TRBV28 with TRBJ2-1, with 11 nucleotides matching TRBD1. The CDR3 sequence is 16 residues long. Germline V gene sequence: CDR1 MDHEN, CDR2 SYDVKM. After removal of 6 bases from V and 4 bases from J, the junction contained 8 bases not matched to a gene. CDR3 DNA: TGTGCCAGCAGCCACCCGGACAGGGGGCCGTACAATGAGCAGTTCTTC. Amino acid sequence: CASSHPDRGPYNEQFF.

The chain has TRBV6-2 or TRBV6-3 and TRBJ1-5; D remains unclear. The V gene lost 3 bases and the J gene lost 0 bases, with 15 bases spanning the gap. Germline V gene data show CDR1 as MNHEY and CDR2 as SVGEGT. The CDR3 totals 17 residues. The CDR3 nucleotides read TGTGCCAGCAGTTATGACGCATCTAAACATAGCAATCAGCCCCAGCATTTT. It codes for CASSYDASKHSNQPQHF.

This clonotype was seen repeatedly, ten times or more. V is TRBV11-3 and J is TRBJ2-7; D is possibly TRBD1 (8 bases). The germline CDR1 and CDR2 sequences are SGHNT and YENEEA. V lost 5 bases and J lost 2, with 13 bases in between. The CDR3 totals 14 residues. CDR3 DNA sequence: TGTGCCAGCAGCGCACAGGGGGGGGCCTACGAGCAGTACTTC. This sequence encodes CASSAQGGAYEQYF. Drawing the rest from reference TRBV11-3 and TRBJ2-7, the complete variable domain is EAGVVQSPRYKIIEKKQPVAFWCNPISGHNTLYWYLQNLGQGPELLIRYENEEAVDDSQLPKDRFSAERLKGVDSTLKIQPAELGDSAVYLCASSAQGGAYEQYFGPGTRLTVT.

The sample holds many counts of this clonotype. The chain is built from TRBV7-6 and TRBJ2-7, with 9 bases identical to TRBD2. CDR3 size: 14 residues. Per germline, CDR1 SGHVS and CDR2 FNYEAQ. V was pared by 3 bases and J by 5 bases, with 5 bases of the junction left unmatched. DNA of the CDR3: TGTGCCAGCAGCTTTGGTAGCGGGAGTGACGAGCAGTACTTC. Amino acid sequence: CASSFGSGSDEQYF.

This clonotype showed up many times. The rearrangement joins TRBV6-1 to TRBJ1-2; no clear D. The V end lost 9 bases, the J end lost 4 bases, and 9 bases lay between the germline ends. From germline, CDR1 is MNHNS and CDR2 SASEGT. The CDR3 totals 11 residues. CDR3 protein: CASLRGYGYTF. The CDR3 nucleotides read TGTGCCAGTTTAAGAGGCTATGGCTACACCTTC.